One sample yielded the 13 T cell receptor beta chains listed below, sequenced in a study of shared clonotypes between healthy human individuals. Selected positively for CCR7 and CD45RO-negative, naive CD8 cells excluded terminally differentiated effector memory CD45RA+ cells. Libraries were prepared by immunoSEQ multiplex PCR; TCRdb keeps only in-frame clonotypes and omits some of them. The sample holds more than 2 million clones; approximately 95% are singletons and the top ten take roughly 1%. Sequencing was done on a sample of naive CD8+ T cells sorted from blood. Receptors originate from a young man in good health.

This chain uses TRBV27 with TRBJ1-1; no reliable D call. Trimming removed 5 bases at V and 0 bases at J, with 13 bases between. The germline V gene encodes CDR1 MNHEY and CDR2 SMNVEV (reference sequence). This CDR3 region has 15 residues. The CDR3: CASSGEAEMNTEAFF. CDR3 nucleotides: TGTGCCAGCAGTGGGGAGGCAGAGATGAACACTGAAGCTTTCTTT.

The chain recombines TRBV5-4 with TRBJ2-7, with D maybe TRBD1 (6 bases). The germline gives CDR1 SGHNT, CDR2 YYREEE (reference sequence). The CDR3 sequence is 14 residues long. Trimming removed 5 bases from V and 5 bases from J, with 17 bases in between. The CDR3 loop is CASRIDQGYDEQYF. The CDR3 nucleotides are TGTGCCAGCAGAATCGACCAGGGGTACGACGAGCAGTACTTC. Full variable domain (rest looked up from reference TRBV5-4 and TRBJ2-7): ETGVTQSPTHLIKTRGQQVTLRCSSQSGHNTVSWYQQALGQGPQFIFQYYREEENGRGNFPPRFSGLQFPNYSSELNVNALELDDSALYLCASRIDQGYDEQYFGPGTRLTVT.

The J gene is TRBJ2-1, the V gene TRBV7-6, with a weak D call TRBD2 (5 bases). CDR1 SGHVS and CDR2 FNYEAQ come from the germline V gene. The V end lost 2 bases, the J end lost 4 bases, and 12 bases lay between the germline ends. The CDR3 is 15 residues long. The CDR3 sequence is CASSLLAIDYNEQFF. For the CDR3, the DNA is TGTGCCAGCAGCTTACTAGCTATTGATTACAATGAGCAGTTCTTC.

CDR3 bases: TGCGCCAGCAGCTTGGCCGGGGACGGGCGACTCTTTGTCGAGACCCAGTACTTC. As protein: CASSLAGDGRLFVETQYF. The rearrangement links TRBV5-1 to TRBJ2-5; D tentatively fits TRBD1 or TRBD2 (5 bases each). V gave up 0 bases and J gave up 5 bases, with 23 bases separating them. Germline lookup yields CDR1 SGHRS and CDR2 YFSETQ. The length of the CDR3 is 18 residues.

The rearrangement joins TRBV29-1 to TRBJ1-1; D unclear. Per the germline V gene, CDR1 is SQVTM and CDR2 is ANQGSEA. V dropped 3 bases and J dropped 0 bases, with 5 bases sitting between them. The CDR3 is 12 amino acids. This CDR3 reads CSVDLLNTEAFF. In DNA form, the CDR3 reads TGCAGCGTTGATCTGCTGAACACTGAAGCTTTCTTT.

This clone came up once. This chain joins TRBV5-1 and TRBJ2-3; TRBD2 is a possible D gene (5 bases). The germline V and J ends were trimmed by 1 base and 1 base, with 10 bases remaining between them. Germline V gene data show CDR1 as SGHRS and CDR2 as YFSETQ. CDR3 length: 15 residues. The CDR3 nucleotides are TGCGCCAGCAGCTTGATCGGAGGCCGCACAGATACGCAGTATTTT. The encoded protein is CASSLIGGRTDTQYF.

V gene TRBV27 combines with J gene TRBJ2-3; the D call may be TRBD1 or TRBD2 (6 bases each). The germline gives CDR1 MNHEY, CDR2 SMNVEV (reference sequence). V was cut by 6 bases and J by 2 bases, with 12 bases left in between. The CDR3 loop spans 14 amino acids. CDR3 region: CASRRGGNTDTQYF. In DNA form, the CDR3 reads TGTGCCAGCAGGAGAGGGGGGAACACAGATACGCAGTATTTT.

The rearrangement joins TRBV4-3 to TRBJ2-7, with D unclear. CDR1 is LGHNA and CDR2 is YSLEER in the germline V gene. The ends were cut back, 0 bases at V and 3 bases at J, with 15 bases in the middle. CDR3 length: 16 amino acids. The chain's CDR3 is CASSQDWAGPIYEQYF. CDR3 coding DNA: TGCGCCAGCAGCCAAGATTGGGCAGGACCTATCTACGAGCAGTACTTC.

The CDR3 DNA is TGTGCCAGCGGGGCTCGGGGGTTTGACACCATATATTTT. It codes for CASGARGFDTIYF. This chain joins TRBV7-9 and TRBJ1-3, with D perhaps TRBD1 (5 bases). V lost 8 bases to trimming and J lost 8 bases, with 16 bases between them. Germline-derived CDR1 and CDR2 are SEHNR and FQNEAQ (reference sequence). The CDR3 spans 13 residues.

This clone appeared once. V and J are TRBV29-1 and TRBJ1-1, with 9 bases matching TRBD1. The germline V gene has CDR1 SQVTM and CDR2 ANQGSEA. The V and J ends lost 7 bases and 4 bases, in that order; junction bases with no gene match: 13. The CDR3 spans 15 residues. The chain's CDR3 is CSAPRQGGRGTEAFF. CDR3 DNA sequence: TGCAGCGCTCCACGACAGGGGGGCCGAGGCACTGAAGCTTTCTTT.

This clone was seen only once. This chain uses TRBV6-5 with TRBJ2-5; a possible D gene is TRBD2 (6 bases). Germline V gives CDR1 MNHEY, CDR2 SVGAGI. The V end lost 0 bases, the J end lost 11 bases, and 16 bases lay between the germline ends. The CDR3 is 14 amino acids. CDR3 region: CASSYSEGFGEQYF. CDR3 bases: TGTGCCAGCAGTTACTCGGAGGGCTTCGGAGAGCAGTACTTC.

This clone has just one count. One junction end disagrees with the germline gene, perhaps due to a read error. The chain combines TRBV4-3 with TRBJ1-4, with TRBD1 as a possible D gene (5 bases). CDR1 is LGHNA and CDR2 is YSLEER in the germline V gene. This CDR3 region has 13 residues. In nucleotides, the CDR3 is TGCGCCAGCGGCCATACGGGGCAACCGAAACTGTTTTTT. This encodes CASGHTGQPKLFF.

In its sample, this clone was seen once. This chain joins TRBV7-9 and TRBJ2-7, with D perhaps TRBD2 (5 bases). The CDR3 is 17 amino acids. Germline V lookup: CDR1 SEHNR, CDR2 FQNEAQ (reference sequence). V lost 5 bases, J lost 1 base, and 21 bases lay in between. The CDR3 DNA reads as TGTGCCAGCAGCCCCGGAGACGGAGGCCTCGGATCCTACGAGCAGTACTTC. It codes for CASSPGDGGLGSYEQYF.